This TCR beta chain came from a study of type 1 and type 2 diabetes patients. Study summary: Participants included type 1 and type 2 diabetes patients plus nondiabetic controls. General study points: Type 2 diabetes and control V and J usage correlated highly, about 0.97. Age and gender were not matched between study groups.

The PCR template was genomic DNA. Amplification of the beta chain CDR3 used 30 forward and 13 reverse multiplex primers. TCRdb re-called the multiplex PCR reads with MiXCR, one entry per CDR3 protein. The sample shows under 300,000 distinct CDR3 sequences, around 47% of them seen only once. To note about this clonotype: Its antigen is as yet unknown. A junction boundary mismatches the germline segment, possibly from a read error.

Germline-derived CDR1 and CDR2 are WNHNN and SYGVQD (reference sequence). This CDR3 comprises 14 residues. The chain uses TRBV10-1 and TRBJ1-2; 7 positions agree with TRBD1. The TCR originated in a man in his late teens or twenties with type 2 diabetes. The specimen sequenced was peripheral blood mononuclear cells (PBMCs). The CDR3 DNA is TGTGCCAGCAGCGTAGTAGAGGGGGCGCATGGCTACACCTTC. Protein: CASSVVEGAHGYTF.